This entry describes one TCR beta chain. Its antigen remains unknown. The authors split each subset's genomic DNA evenly across several immunoSEQ plates. The repertoire was sequenced with immunoSEQ multiplex PCR; TCRdb's copy has only in-frame clones and lacks some. Of around 2,000,000 clones listed, 90% to 95% are singletons. The CDR3 is 16 amino acids. The germline V gene has CDR1 SNHLY and CDR2 FYNNEI. The V and J ends lost 5 bases and 2 bases respectively, with 18 bases between them. This record belongs to a study of shared clonotypes between healthy human individuals. The study, taken as a whole, reports: Sequencing depth was expected to influence donor clonotype sharing.

All of the donors resided in Nashville, Tennessee, and each was a Caucasian adult. From CD4+ cells came CD45RA+ naive and CD45RA-negative memory subsets. The chain links TRBV2 to TRBJ1-1; tentative D call: TRBD1 (6 bases). Source material: naive CD4+ T cells sorted from blood. Subset specified: CD45RA+ positively selected. The receptor was derived from a man younger than 30 in good health. Here the CDR3 reads CASSPVSGQRNTEAFF. In DNA form, the CDR3 reads TGTGCCAGCAGTCCGGTTTCGGGACAACGCAACACTGAAGCTTTCTTT.